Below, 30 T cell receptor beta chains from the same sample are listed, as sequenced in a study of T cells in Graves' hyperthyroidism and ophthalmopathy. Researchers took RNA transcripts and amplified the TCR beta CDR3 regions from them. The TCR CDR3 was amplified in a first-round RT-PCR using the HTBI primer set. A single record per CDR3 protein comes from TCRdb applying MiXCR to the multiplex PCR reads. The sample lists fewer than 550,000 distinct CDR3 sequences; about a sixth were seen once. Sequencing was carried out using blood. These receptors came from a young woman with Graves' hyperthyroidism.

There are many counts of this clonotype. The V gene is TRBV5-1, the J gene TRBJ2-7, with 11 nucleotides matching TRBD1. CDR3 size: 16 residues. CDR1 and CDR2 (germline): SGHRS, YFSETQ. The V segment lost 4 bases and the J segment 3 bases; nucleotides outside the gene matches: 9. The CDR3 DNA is TGCGCCAGCAGCGGAATGGACAGGGGGCAGATCTACGAGCAGTACTTC. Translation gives CASSGMDRGQIYEQYF.

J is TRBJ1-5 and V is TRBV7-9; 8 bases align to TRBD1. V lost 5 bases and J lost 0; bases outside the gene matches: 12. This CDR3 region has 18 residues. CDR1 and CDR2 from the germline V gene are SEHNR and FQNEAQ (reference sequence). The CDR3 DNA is TGTGCCAGCAGCCTAGGGACAGGTAAACTTTATAGCAATCAGCCCCAGCATTTT. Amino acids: CASSLGTGKLYSNQPQHF.

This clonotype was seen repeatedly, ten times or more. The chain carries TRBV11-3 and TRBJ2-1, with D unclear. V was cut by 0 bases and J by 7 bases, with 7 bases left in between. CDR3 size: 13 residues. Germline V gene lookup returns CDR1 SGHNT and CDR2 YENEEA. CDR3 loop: CASSLDGSNEQFF. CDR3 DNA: TGTGCCAGCAGCTTAGATGGGTCGAATGAGCAGTTCTTC.

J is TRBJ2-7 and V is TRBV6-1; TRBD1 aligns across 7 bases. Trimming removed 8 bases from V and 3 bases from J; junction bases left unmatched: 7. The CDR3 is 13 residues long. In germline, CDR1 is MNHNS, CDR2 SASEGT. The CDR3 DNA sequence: TGTGCCAGCGAGGGACAGACATACTACGAGCAGTACTTC. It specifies CASEGQTYYEQYF.

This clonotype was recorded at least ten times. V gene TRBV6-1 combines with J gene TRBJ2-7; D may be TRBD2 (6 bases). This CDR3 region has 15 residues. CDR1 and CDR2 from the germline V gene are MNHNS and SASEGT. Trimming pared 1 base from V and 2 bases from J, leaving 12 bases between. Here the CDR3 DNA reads TGTGCCAGCAGTGAAGTGGACTATTTCCCCTACGAGCAGTACTTC. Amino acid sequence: CASSEVDYFPYEQYF.

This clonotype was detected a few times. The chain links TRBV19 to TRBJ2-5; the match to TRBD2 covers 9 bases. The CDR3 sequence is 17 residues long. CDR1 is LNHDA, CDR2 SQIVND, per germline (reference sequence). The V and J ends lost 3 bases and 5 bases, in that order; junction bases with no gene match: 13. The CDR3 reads CASSIRRLAGRGETQYF. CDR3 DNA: TGTGCCAGTAGTATCAGAAGGCTAGCGGGGCGCGGGGAGACCCAGTACTTC.

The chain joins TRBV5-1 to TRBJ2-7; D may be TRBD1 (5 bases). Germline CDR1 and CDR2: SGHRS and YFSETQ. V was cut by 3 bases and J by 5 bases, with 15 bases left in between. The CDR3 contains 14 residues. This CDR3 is CASSSSEQGHEQYF. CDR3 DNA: TGCGCCAGCAGCTCCTCCGAGCAGGGCCACGAGCAGTACTTC.

CDR3 nucleotide sequence: TGCGCCAGCAGCCATAATAGCGGGAATACATACGAGCAGTACTTC. Translating gives CASSHNSGNTYEQYF. V and J are TRBV4-1 and TRBJ2-7; 8 bases are shared with TRBD2. The junction had 8 bases not matched to a gene; V was cut back by 3 bases and J by 4 bases. The length of the CDR3 is 15 residues. CDR1 MGHRA and CDR2 YSYEKL come from the germline V gene.

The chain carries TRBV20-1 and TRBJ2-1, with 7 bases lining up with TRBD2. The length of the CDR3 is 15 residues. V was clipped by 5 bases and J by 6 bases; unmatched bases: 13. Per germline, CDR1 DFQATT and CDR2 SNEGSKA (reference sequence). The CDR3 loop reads CSAPYLGGEVNEQFF. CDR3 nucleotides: TGCAGTGCTCCGTACCTGGGGGGGGAGGTCAATGAGCAGTTCTTC.

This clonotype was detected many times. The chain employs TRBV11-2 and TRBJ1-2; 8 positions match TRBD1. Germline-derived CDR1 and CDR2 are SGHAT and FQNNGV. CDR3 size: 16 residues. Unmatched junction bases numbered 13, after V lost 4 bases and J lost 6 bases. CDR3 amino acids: CASSYEPAWTGNGYTF. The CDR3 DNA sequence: TGTGCCAGCAGCTATGAACCCGCTTGGACAGGGAATGGCTACACCTTC.

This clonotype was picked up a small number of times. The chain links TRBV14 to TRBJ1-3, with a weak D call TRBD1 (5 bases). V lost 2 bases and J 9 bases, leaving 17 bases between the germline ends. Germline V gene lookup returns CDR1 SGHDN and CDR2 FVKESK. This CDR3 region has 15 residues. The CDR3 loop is CASSQNDRTATTIYF. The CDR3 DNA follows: TGTGCCAGCAGCCAAAATGACAGAACCGCTACCACCATATATTTT.

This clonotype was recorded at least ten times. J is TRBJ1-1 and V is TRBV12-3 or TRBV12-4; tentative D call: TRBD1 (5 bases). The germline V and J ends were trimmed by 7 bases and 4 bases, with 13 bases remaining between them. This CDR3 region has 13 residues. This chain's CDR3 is CASTRQLSTEAFF. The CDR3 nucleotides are TGTGCCAGCACTAGACAGCTTTCCACTGAAGCTTTCTTT.

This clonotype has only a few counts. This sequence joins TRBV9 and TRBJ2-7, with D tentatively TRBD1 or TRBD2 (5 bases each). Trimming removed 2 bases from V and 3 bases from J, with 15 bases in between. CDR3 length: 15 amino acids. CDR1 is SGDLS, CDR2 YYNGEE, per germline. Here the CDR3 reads CASSVAGTPGYEQYF. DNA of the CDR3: TGTGCCAGCAGCGTCGCCGGGACCCCTGGCTACGAGCAGTACTTC.

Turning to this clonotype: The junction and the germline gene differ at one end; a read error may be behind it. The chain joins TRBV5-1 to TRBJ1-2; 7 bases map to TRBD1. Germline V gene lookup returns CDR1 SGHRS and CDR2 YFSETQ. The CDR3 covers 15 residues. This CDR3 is CASSTQRGQDYGYTF. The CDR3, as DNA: TGTGCCAGCAGCACACAGCGCGGACAGGACTATGGCTACACCTTC. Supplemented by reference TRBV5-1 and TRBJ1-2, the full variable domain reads KAGVTQTPRYLIKTRGQQVTLSCSPISGHRSVSWYQQTPGQGLQFLFEYFSETQRNKGNFPGRFSGRQFSNSRSEMNVSTLELGDSALYLCASSTQRGQDYGYTFGSGTRLTVV.

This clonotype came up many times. CDR3 in DNA: TGTGCCAGCAGTTCCTATCTTAACTATGGCTACACCTTC. It translates to CASSSYLNYGYTF. The gene calls are TRBV12-3 or TRBV12-4 and TRBJ1-2, with D unresolved. V lost 4 bases to trimming and J lost 1 base, with 7 bases between them. The CDR3 consists of 13 residues.

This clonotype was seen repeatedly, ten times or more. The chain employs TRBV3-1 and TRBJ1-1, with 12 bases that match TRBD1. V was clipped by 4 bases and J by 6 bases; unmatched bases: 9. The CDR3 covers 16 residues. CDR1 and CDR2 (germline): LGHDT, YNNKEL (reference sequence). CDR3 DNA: TGTGCCAGCAGCCGGCCCGCGGGACAGGGGGCGGCTGAAGCTTTCTTT. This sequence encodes CASSRPAGQGAAEAFF. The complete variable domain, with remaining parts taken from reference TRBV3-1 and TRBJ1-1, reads DTAVSQTPKYLVTQMGNDKSIKCEQNLGHDTMYWYKQDSKKFLKIMFSYNNKELIINETVPNRFSPKSPDKAHLNLHINSLELGDSAVYFCASSRPAGQGAAEAFFGQGTRLTVV.

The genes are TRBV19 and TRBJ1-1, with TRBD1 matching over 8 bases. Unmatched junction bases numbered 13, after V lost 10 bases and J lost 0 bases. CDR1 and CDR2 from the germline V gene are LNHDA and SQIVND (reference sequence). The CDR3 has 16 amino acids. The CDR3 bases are TGTGCCACCGCTATCCGGGACAGGCTCTTGAACACTGAAGCTTTCTTT. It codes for CATAIRDRLLNTEAFF.

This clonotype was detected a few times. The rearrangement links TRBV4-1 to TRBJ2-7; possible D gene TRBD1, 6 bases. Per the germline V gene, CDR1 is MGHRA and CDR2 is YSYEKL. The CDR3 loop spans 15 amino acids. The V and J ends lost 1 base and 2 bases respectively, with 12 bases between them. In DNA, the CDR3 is TGCGCCAGCAGCCAAGTCGGGACAAGAACCTACGAGCAGTACTTC. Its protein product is CASSQVGTRTYEQYF.

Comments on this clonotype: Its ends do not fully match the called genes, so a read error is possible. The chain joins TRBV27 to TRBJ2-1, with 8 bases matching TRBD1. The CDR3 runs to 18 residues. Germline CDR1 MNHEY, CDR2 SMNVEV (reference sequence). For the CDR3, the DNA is TGTGCCACCAGTCCCCCAGGGGGCAGCCAGATCCCCTACAATGAGCAGTTCTTC. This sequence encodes CATSPPGGSQIPYNEQFF.

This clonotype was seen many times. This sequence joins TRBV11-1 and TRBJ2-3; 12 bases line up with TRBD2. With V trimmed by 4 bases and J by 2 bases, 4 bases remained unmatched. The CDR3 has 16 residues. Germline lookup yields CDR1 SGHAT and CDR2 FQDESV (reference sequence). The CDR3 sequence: CASSSLAGGLTDTQYF. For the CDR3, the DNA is TGTGCCAGCAGCTCCCTAGCGGGAGGGCTCACAGATACGCAGTATTTT.

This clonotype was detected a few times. This CDR3 is CASSQSSGVLSYEQYF. CDR3 sequence (DNA): TGTGCCAGCAGCCAATCTAGCGGGGTCCTCTCCTACGAGCAGTACTTC. The chain employs TRBV3-1 and TRBJ2-7, with 9 nucleotides matching TRBD2. Per germline, CDR1 LGHDT and CDR2 YNNKEL (reference sequence). This CDR3 has 16 amino acids. Trimming cost V 2 bases and J 0 bases; bases outside gene matches: 5.

CDR3 DNA: TGCAGCGTTCCCCGGGAGAGAAACTATGGCTACACCTTC. Protein sequence: CSVPRERNYGYTF. The V gene is TRBV29-1, the J gene TRBJ1-2, with no clear D. CDR1 is SQVTM and CDR2 is ANQGSEA in the germline V gene. This CDR3 is built from 13 residues. Deletions cut 5 bases from V and 2 bases from J, with 12 bases between.

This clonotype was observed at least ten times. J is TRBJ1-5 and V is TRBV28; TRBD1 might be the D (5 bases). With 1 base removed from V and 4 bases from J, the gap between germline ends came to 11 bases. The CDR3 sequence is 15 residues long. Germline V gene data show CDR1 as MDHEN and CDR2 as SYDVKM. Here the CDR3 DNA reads TGTGCCAGCAGTTTATCATTAGGGACGAATCAGCCCCAGCATTTT. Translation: CASSLSLGTNQPQHF. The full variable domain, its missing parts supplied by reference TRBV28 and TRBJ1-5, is DVKVTQSSRYLVKRTGEKVFLECVQDMDHENMFWYRQDPGLGLRLIYFSYDVKMKEKGDIPEGYSVSREKKERFSLILESASTNQTSMYLCASSLSLGTNQPQHFGDGTRLSIL.

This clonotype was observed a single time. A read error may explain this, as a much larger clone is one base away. For the CDR3, the DNA is TGTACCAGCAGCTTAATACTAGCGCCAGGCGACGAGCAGTACTTC. Translated: CTSSLILAPGDEQYF. The rearrangement joins TRBV7-2 to TRBJ2-7, with TRBD2 identical over 7 bases. The CDR3 covers 15 residues. Trimming removed 2 bases from V and 5 bases from J; junction bases left unmatched: 9. CDR1 and CDR2 (germline): SGHTA, FQGNSA.

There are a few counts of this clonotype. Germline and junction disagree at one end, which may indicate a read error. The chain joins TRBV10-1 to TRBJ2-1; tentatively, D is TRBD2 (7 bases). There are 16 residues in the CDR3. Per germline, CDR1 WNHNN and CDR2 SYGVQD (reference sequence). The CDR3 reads CASSESGGGSNNEQFF. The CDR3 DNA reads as TGCGCCAGTAGTGAGTCGGGGGGCGGGAGTAACAATGAGCAGTTCTTC.

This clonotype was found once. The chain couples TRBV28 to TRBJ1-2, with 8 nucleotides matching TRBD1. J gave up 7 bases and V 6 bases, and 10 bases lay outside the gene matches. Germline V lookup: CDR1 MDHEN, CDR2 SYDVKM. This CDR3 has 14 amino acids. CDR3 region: CASRHTGQGGGYTF. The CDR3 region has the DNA TGTGCCAGCAGACATACTGGACAGGGTGGTGGCTACACCTTC.

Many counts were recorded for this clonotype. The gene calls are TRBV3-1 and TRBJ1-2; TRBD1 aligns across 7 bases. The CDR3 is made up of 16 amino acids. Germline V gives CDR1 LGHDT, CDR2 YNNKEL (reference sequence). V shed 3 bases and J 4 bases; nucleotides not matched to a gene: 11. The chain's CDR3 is CASSQARTGRSYGYTF. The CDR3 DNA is TGTGCCAGCAGCCAGGCTAGGACAGGTCGGAGCTATGGCTACACCTTC.

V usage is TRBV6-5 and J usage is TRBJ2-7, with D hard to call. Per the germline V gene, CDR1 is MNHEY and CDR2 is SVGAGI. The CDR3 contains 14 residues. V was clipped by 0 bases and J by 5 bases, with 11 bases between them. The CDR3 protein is CASSYSRGSDEQYF. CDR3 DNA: TGTGCCAGCAGTTACTCGAGAGGATCGGACGAGCAGTACTTC.

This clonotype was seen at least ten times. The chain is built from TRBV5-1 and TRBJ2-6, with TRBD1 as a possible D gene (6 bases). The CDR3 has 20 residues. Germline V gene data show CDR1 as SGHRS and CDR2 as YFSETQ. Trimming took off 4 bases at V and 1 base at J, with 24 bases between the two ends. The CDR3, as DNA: TGCGCCAGCAGCGGGGGTAAGGCAGGGGACGAGATGTCTGGGGCCAACGTCCTGACTTTC. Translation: CASSGGKAGDEMSGANVLTF.

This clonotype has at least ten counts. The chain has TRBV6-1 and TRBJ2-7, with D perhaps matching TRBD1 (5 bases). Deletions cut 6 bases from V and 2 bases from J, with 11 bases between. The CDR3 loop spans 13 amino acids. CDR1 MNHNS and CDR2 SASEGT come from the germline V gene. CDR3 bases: TGTGCCAGCAGGCCCGACAGTACCTACGAGCAGTACTTC. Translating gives CASRPDSTYEQYF.